This is a list of T cell receptor beta chains from one sample in a study of T-cell reconstitution after alpha-beta-depleted transplantation in children. TCRdb ran MiXCR on the PCR reads and lists one entry per CDR3 protein. There are a few hundred thousand distinct CDR3 sequences in the sample; roughly 22% occur only once, and around 4% lies in the top ten. The input for sequencing was PBMCs from the stem cell graft donor, taken from the stem cell graft. These receptors originate from a human donor who donated a stem cell graft to a child with acute myeloid leukemia. The conserved cysteine and the conserved F or W are not part of the CDR3 here. A D gene is named only where the DNA matches it firmly.

J | V | D | CDR3
TRBJ2-3 | TRBV5-1 | TRBD2 | ASYPRAGDPDTQY
TRBJ1-1 | TRBV28 | . | ASTSPGQLNTEAF
TRBJ2-7 | TRBV25-1 | TRBD1 | ASSESQGTAYEQY
TRBJ1-4 | TRBV12-3/TRBV12-4 | TRBD1 | ASTPTGESEKLF
TRBJ2-2 | TRBV28 | TRBD2 | AGSDAGAGELF
TRBJ2-5 | TRBV20-1 | . | SAAPTETQY
TRBJ1-1 | TRBV15 | . | ATSDRGGTDTEAF
TRBJ2-7 | TRBV5-6 | . | ASSPPGHRSYEQY
TRBJ2-3 | TRBV7-2 | TRBD2 | ASSLVGTSGSTDTQY
TRBJ1-4 | TRBV4-3 | . | ASSQEGLSGEKLF
TRBJ2-7 | TRBV6-1 | TRBD1 | ASRHPGTGREQY
TRBJ2-7 | TRBV20-1 | . | SPWAIPDEQY
TRBJ2-1 | TRBV5-6 | TRBD1 | ASSTPDRGLRHQF
TRBJ2-3 | TRBV12-3/TRBV12-4 | . | ASSLTSGFTDTQY
TRBJ1-5 | TRBV2 | . | ASTWTVLGNQPQH
TRBJ2-5 | TRBV7-2 | . | ASSLGFTSETQY
TRBJ2-7 | TRBV6-5 | TRBD2 | ASSYSAGVPGEQY
TRBJ2-7 | TRBV12-3/TRBV12-4 | . | ASSLGGNEQY
TRBJ1-1 | TRBV29-1 | . | SVAMGGMNTEAF
TRBJ2-3 | TRBV9 | TRBD1 | ASSVGTADTDTQY
TRBJ2-1 | TRBV12-3/TRBV12-4 | TRBD2 | ASSWGLVNEQF
TRBJ2-5 | TRBV7-3 | TRBD1 | ASSLTGSGETQY
TRBJ1-1 | TRBV29-1 | . | SVEGQGNTEAF
TRBJ2-1 | TRBV20-1 | . | SAAKDREWYNEQF
TRBJ2-7 | TRBV20-1 | . | SVPVPYEQY
TRBJ2-7 | TRBV20-1 | TRBD2 | SALGLAGSSYEQY
TRBJ2-3 | TRBV29-1 | TRBD2 | SVKGTSQADTQY
TRBJ2-1 | TRBV15 | . | ATSPPGLPTGNEQF
TRBJ2-5 | TRBV24-1 | . | ATKERIGETQY
TRBJ2-3 | TRBV20-1 | . | SAHNDGQSTDTQY
TRBJ2-1 | TRBV3-1 | TRBD2 | AICLANHFGGRASNEQF
TRBJ2-7 | TRBV12-3/TRBV12-4 | TRBD1 | ASSLNRGQKQY
TRBJ1-5 | TRBV4-2 | TRBD1 | ASSQSAGTGVFH
TRBJ2-1 | TRBV7-3 | . | ASSRGQTFRDEQF
TRBJ1-1 | TRBV20-1 | TRBD1 | SARRTGGGTEAF
TRBJ2-5 | TRBV7-2 | TRBD1 | ASSLTTGQETQY
TRBJ1-5 | TRBV12-3/TRBV12-4 | TRBD1 | ASSLASGQGIQPQH
TRBJ2-3 | TRBV20-1 | TRBD2 | SAFRTSGSPDTQY
TRBJ2-7 | TRBV5-1 | . | ASGSGGGYEQY
TRBJ1-2 | TRBV29-1 | . | SVEEGSYGYT
TRBJ2-7 | TRBV20-1 | TRBD2 | SARDFGGGSGNEQY
TRBJ1-1 | TRBV25-1 | . | ASMSYRAGDGGAF
TRBJ2-1 | TRBV25-1 | TRBD2 | ASKLAGPEQF
TRBJ1-4 | TRBV5-1 | . | ASSPGFTEVETNEKLF
TRBJ2-7 | TRBV5-1 | . | ASSFGLAPSYEQY
TRBJ2-7 | TRBV25-1 | . | ASSAPFAEQY
TRBJ2-7 | TRBV6-1 | . | ASSPGPSHEQY
TRBJ1-1 | TRBV2 | . | ASSGDANTEAF
TRBJ2-7 | TRBV28 | TRBD2 | ASSRGLAGGSDEQY